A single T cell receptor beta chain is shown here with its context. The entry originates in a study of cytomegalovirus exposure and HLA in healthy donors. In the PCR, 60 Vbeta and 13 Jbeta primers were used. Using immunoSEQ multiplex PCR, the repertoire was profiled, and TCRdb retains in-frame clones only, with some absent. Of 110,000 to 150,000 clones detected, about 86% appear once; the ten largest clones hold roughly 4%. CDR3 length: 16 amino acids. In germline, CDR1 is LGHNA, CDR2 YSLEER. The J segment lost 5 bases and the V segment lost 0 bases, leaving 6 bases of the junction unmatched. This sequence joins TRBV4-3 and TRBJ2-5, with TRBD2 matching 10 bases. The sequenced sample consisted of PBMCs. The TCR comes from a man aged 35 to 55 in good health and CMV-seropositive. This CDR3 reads CASSQDLGAGGETQYF. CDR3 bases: TGCGCCAGCAGCCAAGATCTTGGAGCGGGGGGGGAGACCCAGTACTTC.